These 30 T cell receptor beta chains share one sample of origin, sequenced in a study of blood T cell repertoires in COVID-19. The repertoire was sequenced with immunoSEQ multiplex PCR; TCRdb's copy has only in-frame clones and lacks some. The data contain about 62,000 clones, roughly 90% of them seen just once; the ten biggest clones take up approximately 1.3%. The sequenced sample was peripheral blood. The receptors shown here come from an elderly woman with acute or convalescent COVID-19.

The chain is built from TRBV27 and TRBJ2-3; 12 nucleotides align to TRBD2. The CDR3 is 16 residues long. Germline lookup yields CDR1 MNHEY and CDR2 SMNVEV (reference sequence). V lost 2 bases, J lost 4 bases, and 4 bases stayed unmatched. The CDR3 bases are TGTGCCAGCAGTTTAATAAGACTAGCGGGAGCAGATACGCAGTATTTT. As protein: CASSLIRLAGADTQYF.

The V call is TRBV4-2, the J call TRBJ2-5; D perhaps matches TRBD1 (6 bases). V was cut by 3 bases and J by 5 bases, with 25 bases left in between. This CDR3 has 18 amino acids. Germline CDR1 LGHNA, CDR2 YNFKEQ. DNA for the CDR3: TGTGCCAGCAGCCACGATCCTCGGGGACACGGTATGGGGGAGACCCAGTACTTC. It encodes CASSHDPRGHGMGETQYF.

V is TRBV7-2 and J is TRBJ1-1; D not certain. CDR3 length equals 12 residues. Trimming took off 2 bases at V and 5 bases at J, with 6 bases between the two ends. Germline CDR1 SGHTA, CDR2 FQGNSA. The CDR3 here is CASSLRETEAFF. The CDR3 coding sequence is TGTGCCAGCAGCTTAAGGGAGACTGAAGCTTTCTTT. The full variable domain, its missing parts supplied by reference TRBV7-2 and TRBJ1-1, is GAGVSQSPSNKVTEKGKDVELRCDPISGHTALYWYRQSLGQGLEFLIYFQGNSAPDKSGLPSDRFSAERTGGSVSTLTIQRTQQEDSAVYLCASSLRETEAFFGQGTRLTVV.

The V gene is TRBV7-7, the J gene TRBJ2-3, with TRBD1 matching 8 bases. The CDR3 runs to 15 residues. The J segment lost 7 bases and the V segment lost 1 base, leaving 7 bases of the junction unmatched. CDR1 is SSHAT and CDR2 is FNYEAQ in the germline V gene (reference sequence). The DNA of the CDR3 is TGTGCCAGCAGCTTAGGGACAGGGACACAGAATACGCAGTATTTT. Amino acids: CASSLGTGTQNTQYF. The full variable domain, rest sourced from reference TRBV7-7 and TRBJ2-3, is GAGVSQSPRYKVTKRGQDVTLRCDPISSHATLYWYQQALGQGPEFLTYFNYEAQPDKSGLPSDRFSAERPEGSISTLTIQRTEQRDSAMYRCASSLGTGTQNTQYFGPGTRLTVL.

V and J are TRBV27 and TRBJ2-7; the D is unclear. Trimming stripped 5 bases from V and 3 bases from J, with 8 bases between. Looked up from germline, CDR1 is MNHEY and CDR2 is SMNVEV (reference sequence). CDR3 length: 12 residues. As DNA, the CDR3 is TGTGCCAGCAGTGGGCAGCACTACGAGCAGTACTTC. Encoded protein: CASSGQHYEQYF.

This clone was counted between two and nine times. This sequence joins TRBV2 and TRBJ1-2; no clear D. V was trimmed by 3 bases and J by 3 bases, leaving 8 bases between them. CDR1 is SNHLY and CDR2 is FYNNEI in the germline V gene. The CDR3 contains 13 residues. The chain's CDR3 is CASSDGVYYGYTF. The CDR3 bases are TGTGCCAGCAGTGACGGGGTCTACTATGGCTACACCTTC.

The chain is built from TRBV6-5 and TRBJ1-1, with 7 nucleotides matching TRBD1. CDR3 length: 15 amino acids. Germline V gene sequence: CDR1 MNHEY, CDR2 SVGAGI. V shed 6 bases, J shed 4 bases, and the junction held 11 bases outside the gene matches. This chain's CDR3 is CASRQRDSSVTEAFF. For the CDR3, the DNA is TGTGCCAGCAGACAACGGGACAGCTCGGTCACTGAAGCTTTCTTT.

This clone was observed a handful of times. The chain links TRBV16 to TRBJ1-6, with 8 positions matching TRBD1. The length of the CDR3 is 16 residues. From germline, CDR1 is KGHSY and CDR2 FQNENV. With 4 bases clipped from V and 7 bases from J, the junction kept 9 bases outside the gene matches. Written as DNA, the CDR3 is TGTGCCAGCAGCCCACACCAGGCAGGGGGCAATTCACCCCTCCACTTT. Its protein is CASSPHQAGGNSPLHF.

J is TRBJ1-2 and V is TRBV9; 8 nucleotides line up with TRBD1. J was trimmed by 8 bases and V by 4 bases; bases with no gene match: 13. Germline CDR1 is SGDLS and CDR2 is YYNGEE. This CDR3 spans 15 amino acids. CDR3 nucleotide sequence: TGTGCCAGCAGCCCCCGTGGGGCAGGGGGCGAAGGCTACACCTTC. This encodes CASSPRGAGGEGYTF. Drawing the rest from reference TRBV9 and TRBJ1-2, the complete variable domain is DSGVTQTPKHLITATGQRVTLRCSPRSGDLSVYWYQQSLDQGLQFLIQYYNGEERAKGNILERFSAQQFPDLHSELNLSSLELGDSALYFCASSPRGAGGEGYTFGSGTRLTVV.

The rearrangement links TRBV15 to TRBJ2-1; 9 bases match TRBD2. The J segment lost 2 bases and the V segment lost 5 bases, leaving 16 bases of the junction unmatched. The V gene's germline CDR1 is LNHNV and CDR2 YYDKDF (reference sequence). The CDR3 is 19 residues long. The CDR3 spells CATSPSGERGGGAYNEQFF. The CDR3 DNA reads TGTGCCACCAGCCCTAGCGGGGAGAGAGGGGGGGGTGCCTACAATGAGCAGTTCTTC.

The rearrangement joins TRBV6-1 to TRBJ1-1; 8 bases match TRBD1. The CDR3 spans 16 residues. CDR1 and CDR2 (germline): MNHNS, SASEGT. After removal of 3 bases from V and 4 bases from J, the junction contained 10 bases not matched to a gene. The CDR3 DNA reads TGTGCCAGCAGTGATAGTTTCAGGGGGCTCGGCACTGAAGCTTTCTTT. Encoded protein: CASSDSFRGLGTEAFF.

This clone came up once. This rearrangement joins TRBV24-1 to TRBJ2-3; tentative D call: TRBD1 (5 bases). Germline CDR1 reads KGHDR; CDR2 reads SFDVKD. The V and J ends lost 4 bases and 4 bases respectively, with 14 bases between them. The length of the CDR3 is 15 residues. CDR3 protein: CATSDSKARADTQYF. DNA of the CDR3: TGTGCCACCAGTGACTCAAAAGCCAGGGCAGATACGCAGTATTTT.

The V gene is TRBV19, the J gene TRBJ2-1; D unclear. Germline CDR1 and CDR2: LNHDA and SQIVND (reference sequence). V gave up 4 bases and J gave up 8 bases, with 6 bases separating them. The CDR3 sequence is 11 residues long. CDR3 in DNA: TGTGCCAGTAGTAATGTAGATGAGCAGTTCTTC. This sequence encodes CASSNVDEQFF.

The chain employs TRBV4-3 and TRBJ2-1; D is perhaps TRBD1 (6 bases). From germline, CDR1 is LGHNA and CDR2 YSLEER. This CDR3 is built from 15 residues. The germline V and J ends were trimmed by 3 bases and 6 bases, with 15 bases remaining between them. The CDR3 region has the DNA TGCGCCAGCAGCCAGGACCGACAGGTTGGCAATGAGCAGTTCTTC. It yields the protein CASSQDRQVGNEQFF.

The rearrangement joins TRBV28 to TRBJ1-1, with a weak D call TRBD1 (5 bases). The CDR3 sequence is 12 residues long. The germline V gene encodes CDR1 MDHEN and CDR2 SYDVKM. V was trimmed by 5 bases and J by 1 base, leaving 5 bases between them. CDR3 bases: TGTGCCAGCAGTACAGGGAACACTGAAGCTTTCTTT. Amino acids: CASSTGNTEAFF.

The J gene is TRBJ2-5, the V gene TRBV19; 10 bases match TRBD1. The trim removed 5 bases at V and 3 bases at J, leaving 0 bases unmatched. This CDR3 region has 13 residues. Germline V gene lookup returns CDR1 LNHDA and CDR2 SQIVND (reference sequence). The DNA of the CDR3 is TGTGCCAGTAGTGGGACAGGGGAAGAGACCCAGTACTTC. Translation: CASSGTGEETQYF.

This clone was found once. The chain links TRBV11-2 to TRBJ2-7; no definite D call. Germline CDR1 reads SGHAT; CDR2 reads FQNNGV. V lost 1 base and J lost 7, with 5 bases in between. CDR3 length equals 11 residues. The DNA of the CDR3 is TGTGCCAGCAGCTTAGTGTCTGAGCAGTACTTC. Protein: CASSLVSEQYF. The full variable domain, rest sourced from reference TRBV11-2 and TRBJ2-7, is EAGVAQSPRYKIIEKRQSVAFWCNPISGHATLYWYQQILGQGPKLLIQFQNNGVVDDSQLPKDRFSAERLKGVDSTLKIQPAKLEDSAVYLCASSLVSEQYFGPGTRLTVT.

The chain uses TRBV5-4 and TRBJ2-7; possible D gene TRBD1, 6 bases. The CDR3 extends over 14 amino acids. The germline gives CDR1 SGHNT, CDR2 YYREEE (reference sequence). Trimming shortened V by 4 bases and J by 3 bases, and 14 bases separated the two germline ends. CDR3 residues: CASSQTGSGYEQYF. As DNA, the CDR3 is TGTGCCAGCAGCCAAACAGGGTCGGGCTACGAGCAGTACTTC.

The J gene is TRBJ2-1, the V gene TRBV7-2; weak D call: TRBD2 (5 bases). The ends were cut back, 5 bases at V and 7 bases at J, with 15 bases in the middle. CDR3 length equals 14 residues. Germline values: CDR1 SGHTA, CDR2 FQGNSA. CDR3 coding DNA: TGTGCCAGCAGCCCCACTAGGGTAGAAAATGAGCAGTTCTTC. Its protein product is CASSPTRVENEQFF.

The V gene is TRBV25-1, the J gene TRBJ1-2; 8 bases map to TRBD1. Looked up from germline, CDR1 is MGHDK and CDR2 is SYGVNS. This CDR3 spans 16 amino acids. V lost 3 bases, J lost 8 bases, and 14 bases stayed unmatched. The CDR3 loop is CASSDSVFWTGNGYTF. For the CDR3, the DNA is TGTGCCAGCAGTGACTCCGTGTTTTGGACAGGGAACGGCTACACCTTC.

The V call is TRBV18, the J call TRBJ1-3; D gene unclear. The CDR3 is 15 amino acids. Germline V CDR1 and CDR2: KGHSH, LQKENI. V shed 2 bases and J shed 6 bases, with 14 bases lying between them. CDR3 in DNA: TGTGCCAGCTCACCAGGGGATTGGGGAGAAAACACCATATATTTT. Amino acid sequence: CASSPGDWGENTIYF.

The chain has TRBV7-2 and TRBJ1-1, with TRBD1 matching 8 bases. CDR1 is SGHTA, CDR2 FQGNSA, per germline. The CDR3 spans 15 residues. Germline trimming cut 1 base from V and 1 base from J; bases unmatched to any gene: 2. The CDR3 loop reads CASSLVGTGNTEAFF. The CDR3 DNA sequence: TGTGCCAGCAGCTTAGTAGGGACAGGGAACACTGAAGCTTTCTTT.

The genes are TRBV2 and TRBJ1-2, with 9 nucleotides matching TRBD1. In germline, CDR1 is SNHLY, CDR2 FYNNEI. Losses at the gene ends were 8 bases for V and 8 bases for J; bases not matched to a gene: 3. CDR3 length: 11 amino acids. DNA for the CDR3: TGTGCCAGCGGACAGGGGTACGGCTACACCTTC. Protein sequence: CASGQGYGYTF.

The chain uses TRBV6-5 and TRBJ2-3, with D tentatively TRBD1 (6 bases). This CDR3 contains 14 residues. V was cut by 6 bases and J by 2 bases, with 12 bases left in between. Looked up from germline, CDR1 is MNHEY and CDR2 is SVGAGI. The CDR3 sequence is CASSDRSFTDTQYF. The CDR3 nucleotides read TGTGCCAGCAGCGACAGGAGTTTCACAGATACGCAGTATTTT.

This clone was found once. The J gene is TRBJ1-3, the V gene TRBV27; D is ambiguous. The CDR3 is 13 amino acids. Germline-derived CDR1 and CDR2 are MNHEY and SMNVEV (reference sequence). The V end was cut by 3 bases, the J end by 2 bases, with 5 bases between. In nucleotides, the CDR3 is TGTGCCAGCAGTTTCTTTCCTGGAAACACCATATATTTT. It encodes CASSFFPGNTIYF.

This clone appeared once. The chain joins TRBV19 to TRBJ2-3, with 11 bases matching TRBD2. The germline V gene has CDR1 LNHDA and CDR2 SQIVND (reference sequence). Germline trimming cut 5 bases from V and 0 bases from J; bases unmatched to any gene: 1. This CDR3 spans 15 amino acids. The CDR3 spells CASSGLAGSTDTQYF. The CDR3 DNA follows: TGTGCCAGTAGTGGACTAGCGGGTAGCACAGATACGCAGTATTTT.

J is TRBJ2-3 and V is TRBV3-1 (or the pseudogene TRBV3-2); 12 nucleotides line up with TRBD2. The CDR3 consists of 17 residues. V shed 1 base, J shed 2 bases, and the junction held 4 bases outside the gene matches. Germline V lookup: CDR1 LGHDT, CDR2 YNNKEL (reference sequence). In nucleotides, the CDR3 is TGTGCCAGCAGCCAAGGGAGACTAGCGGGGGTCACAGATACGCAGTATTTT. Protein product: CASSQGRLAGVTDTQYF.

This chain joins TRBV11-2 and TRBJ2-3; 10 bases line up with TRBD2. Germline V gene data show CDR1 as SGHAT and CDR2 as FQNNGV. V lost 3 bases, J lost 3 bases, and 3 bases stayed unmatched. The CDR3 sequence is 15 residues long. The DNA of the CDR3 is TGTGCCAGCAGCTTGGAGCGGGGGGGAACAGATACGCAGTATTTT. Protein: CASSLERGGTDTQYF. Full variable domain (remainder filled in from reference TRBV11-2 and TRBJ2-3): EAGVAQSPRYKIIEKRQSVAFWCNPISGHATLYWYQQILGQGPKLLIQFQNNGVVDDSQLPKDRFSAERLKGVDSTLKIQPAKLEDSAVYLCASSLERGGTDTQYFGPGTRLTVL.

This chain joins TRBV7-2 and TRBJ1-6; 11 nucleotides line up with TRBD1. This CDR3 comprises 18 residues. Trimming at V came to 3 bases and at J to 3 bases, leaving 7 bases not matched to a gene. The V gene's germline CDR1 is SGHTA and CDR2 FQGNSA. The CDR3 nucleotides are TGTGCCAGCAGCTTTACCCGGACAGGGGGCTTCTATAATTCACCCCTCCACTTT. Residues: CASSFTRTGGFYNSPLHF.

The V call is TRBV3-1 (or the pseudogene TRBV3-2), the J call TRBJ1-2; the D is unclear. V dropped 5 bases and J dropped 8 bases, with 15 bases sitting between them. Germline V CDR1 and CDR2: LGHDT, YNNKEL (reference sequence). The CDR3 has 13 amino acids. The chain's CDR3 is CASSVARTGGYTF. The CDR3 DNA reads TGTGCCAGCAGCGTAGCCCGAACCGGCGGCTACACCTTC.